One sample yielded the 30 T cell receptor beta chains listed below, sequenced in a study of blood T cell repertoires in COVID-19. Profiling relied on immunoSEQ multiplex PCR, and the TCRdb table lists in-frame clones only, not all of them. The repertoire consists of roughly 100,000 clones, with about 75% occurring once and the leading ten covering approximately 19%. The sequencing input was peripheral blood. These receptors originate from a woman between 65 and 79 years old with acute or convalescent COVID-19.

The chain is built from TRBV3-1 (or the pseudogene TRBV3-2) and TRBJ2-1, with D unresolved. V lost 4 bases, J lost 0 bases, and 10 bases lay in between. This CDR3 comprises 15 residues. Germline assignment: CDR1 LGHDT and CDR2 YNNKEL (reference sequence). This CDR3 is CASSLRRDSYNEQFF. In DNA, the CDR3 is TGTGCCAGCAGCCTCCGCCGCGACTCCTACAATGAGCAGTTCTTC.

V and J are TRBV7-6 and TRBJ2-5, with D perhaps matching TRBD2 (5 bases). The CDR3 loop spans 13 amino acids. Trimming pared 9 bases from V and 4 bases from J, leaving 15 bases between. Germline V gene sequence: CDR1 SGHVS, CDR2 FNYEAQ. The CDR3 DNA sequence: TGTGCCAGTACCGGACCCCGGGGAGAGACCCAGTACTTC. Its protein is CASTGPRGETQYF.

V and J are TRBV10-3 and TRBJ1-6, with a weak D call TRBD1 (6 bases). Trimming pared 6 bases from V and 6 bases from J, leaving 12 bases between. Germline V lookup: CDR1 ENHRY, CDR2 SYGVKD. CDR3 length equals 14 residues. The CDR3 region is CAISAGAVNSPLHF. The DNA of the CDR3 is TGTGCCATCAGCGCAGGGGCAGTTAATTCACCCCTCCACTTT.

The CDR3 DNA sequence: TGTGCCAGCAGCGAGGGACTTAGCGGGGGGCCACCCGCTACGCAGTATTTT. It specifies CASSEGLSGGPPATQYF. The rearrangement joins TRBV9 to TRBJ2-3; 10 bases align to TRBD2. This CDR3 is built from 17 residues. In germline, CDR1 is SGDLS, CDR2 YYNGEE. The V gene end was trimmed by 3 bases and the J gene end by 8 bases; junction bases not matched to a gene: 15.

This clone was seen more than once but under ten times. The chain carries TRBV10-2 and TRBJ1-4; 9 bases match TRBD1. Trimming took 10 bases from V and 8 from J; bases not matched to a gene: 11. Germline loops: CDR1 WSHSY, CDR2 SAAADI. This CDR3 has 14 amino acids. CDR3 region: CATSTGGNGEKLFF. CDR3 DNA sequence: TGCGCCACCTCCACAGGGGGCAATGGGGAAAAACTGTTTTTT.

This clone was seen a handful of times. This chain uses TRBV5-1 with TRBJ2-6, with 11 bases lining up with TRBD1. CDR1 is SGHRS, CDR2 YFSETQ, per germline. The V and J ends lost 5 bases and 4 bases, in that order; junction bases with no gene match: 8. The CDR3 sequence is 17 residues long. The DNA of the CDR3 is TGCGCCAGCAGACCCGGACAGGGGGCGCCCGGGGCCAACGTCCTGACTTTC. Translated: CASRPGQGAPGANVLTF.

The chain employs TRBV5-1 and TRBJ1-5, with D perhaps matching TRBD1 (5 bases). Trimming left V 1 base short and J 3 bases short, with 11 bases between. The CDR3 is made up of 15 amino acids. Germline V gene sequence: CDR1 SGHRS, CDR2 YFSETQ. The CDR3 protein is CASSLMGGTNQPQHF. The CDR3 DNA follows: TGCGCCAGCAGCTTGATGGGGGGAACCAATCAGCCCCAGCATTTT.

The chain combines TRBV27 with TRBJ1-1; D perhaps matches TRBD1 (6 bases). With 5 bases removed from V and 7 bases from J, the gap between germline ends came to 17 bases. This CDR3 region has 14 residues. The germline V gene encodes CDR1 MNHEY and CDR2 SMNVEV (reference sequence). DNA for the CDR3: TGTGCCAGCAGTAGCCTCGGGGGGCGAGTTGAAGCTTTCTTT. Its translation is CASSSLGGRVEAFF.

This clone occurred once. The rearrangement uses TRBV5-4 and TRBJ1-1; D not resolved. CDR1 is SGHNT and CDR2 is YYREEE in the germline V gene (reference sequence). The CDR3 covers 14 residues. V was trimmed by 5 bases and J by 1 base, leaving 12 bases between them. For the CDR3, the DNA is TGTGCCAGCAGGGGCGCGAAGAGGAACACTGAAGCTTTCTTT. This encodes CASRGAKRNTEAFF.

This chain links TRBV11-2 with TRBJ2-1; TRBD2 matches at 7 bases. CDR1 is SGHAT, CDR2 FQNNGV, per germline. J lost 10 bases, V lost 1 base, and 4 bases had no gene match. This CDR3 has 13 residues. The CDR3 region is CASSLGEGKEQFF. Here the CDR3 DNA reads TGTGCCAGCAGCTTAGGGGAGGGAAAAGAGCAGTTCTTC.

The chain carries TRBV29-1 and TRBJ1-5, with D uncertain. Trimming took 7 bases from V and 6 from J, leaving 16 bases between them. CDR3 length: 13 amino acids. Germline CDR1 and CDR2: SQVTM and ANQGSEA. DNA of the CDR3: TGCAGCGCCGGAGAGAGGGAGGGTCAGCCCCAGCATTTT. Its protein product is CSAGEREGQPQHF. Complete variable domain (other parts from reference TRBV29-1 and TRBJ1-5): SAVISQKPSRDICQRGTSLTIQCQVDSQVTMMFWYRQQPGQSLTLIATANQGSEATYESGFVIDKFPISRPNLTFSTLTVSNMSPEDSSIYLCSAGEREGQPQHFGDGTRLSIL.

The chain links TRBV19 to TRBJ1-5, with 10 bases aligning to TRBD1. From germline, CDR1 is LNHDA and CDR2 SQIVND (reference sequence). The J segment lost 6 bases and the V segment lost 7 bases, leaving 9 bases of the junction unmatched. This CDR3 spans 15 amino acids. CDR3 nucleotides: TGTGCCAGTACCTCCTCCGGACAGGGGGGTCAGCCCCAGCATTTT. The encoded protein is CASTSSGQGGQPQHF.

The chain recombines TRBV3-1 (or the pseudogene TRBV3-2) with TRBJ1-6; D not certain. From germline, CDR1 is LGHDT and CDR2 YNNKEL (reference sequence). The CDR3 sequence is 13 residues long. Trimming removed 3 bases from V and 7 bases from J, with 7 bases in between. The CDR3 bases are TGTGCCAGCAGCCAGTCCACAAATTCACCCCTCCACTTT. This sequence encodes CASSQSTNSPLHF.

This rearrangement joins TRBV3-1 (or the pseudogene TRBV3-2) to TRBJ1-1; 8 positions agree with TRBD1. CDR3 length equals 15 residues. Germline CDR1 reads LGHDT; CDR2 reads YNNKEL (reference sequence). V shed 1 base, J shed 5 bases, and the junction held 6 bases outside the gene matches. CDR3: CASSQAGQGRTEAFF. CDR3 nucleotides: TGTGCCAGCAGCCAAGCTGGACAGGGAAGGACTGAAGCTTTCTTT.

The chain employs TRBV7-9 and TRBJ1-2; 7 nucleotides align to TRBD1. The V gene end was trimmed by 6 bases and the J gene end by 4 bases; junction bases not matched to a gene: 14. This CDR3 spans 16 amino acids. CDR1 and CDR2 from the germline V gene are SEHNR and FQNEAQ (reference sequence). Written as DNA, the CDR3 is TGTGCCAGCAGTTTTTACTCGCCGGGACAGCTCTATGGCTACACCTTC. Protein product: CASSFYSPGQLYGYTF.

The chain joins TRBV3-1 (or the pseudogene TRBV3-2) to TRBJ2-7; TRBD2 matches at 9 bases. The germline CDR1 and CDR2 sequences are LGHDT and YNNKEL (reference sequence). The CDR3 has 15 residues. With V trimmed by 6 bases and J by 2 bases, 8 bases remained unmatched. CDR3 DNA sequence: TGTGCCAGCAGGTCAAGCGGGGGGCCTACCTACGAGCAGTACTTC. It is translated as CASRSSGGPTYEQYF.

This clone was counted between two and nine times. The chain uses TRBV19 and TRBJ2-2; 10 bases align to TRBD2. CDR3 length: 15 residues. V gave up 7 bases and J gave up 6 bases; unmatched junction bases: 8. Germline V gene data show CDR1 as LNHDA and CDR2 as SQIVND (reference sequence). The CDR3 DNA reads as TGTGCCAGTATTCGGGGGACTAGCGCGTCCGGGGAGCTGTTTTTT. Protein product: CASIRGTSASGELFF.

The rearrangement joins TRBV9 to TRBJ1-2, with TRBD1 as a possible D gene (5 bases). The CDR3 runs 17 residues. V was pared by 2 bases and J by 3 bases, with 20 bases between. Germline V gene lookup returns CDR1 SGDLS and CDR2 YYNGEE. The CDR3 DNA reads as TGTGCCAGCAGCGTTTCTCCTCCGGGGGGGGGAGACTATGGCTACACCTTC. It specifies CASSVSPPGGGDYGYTF.

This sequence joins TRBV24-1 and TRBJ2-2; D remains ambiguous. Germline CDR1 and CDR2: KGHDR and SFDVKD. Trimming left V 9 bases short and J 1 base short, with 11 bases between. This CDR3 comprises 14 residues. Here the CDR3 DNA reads TGTGCCACCTCAACCGACAAGAACACCGGGGAGCTGTTTTTT. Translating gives CATSTDKNTGELFF.

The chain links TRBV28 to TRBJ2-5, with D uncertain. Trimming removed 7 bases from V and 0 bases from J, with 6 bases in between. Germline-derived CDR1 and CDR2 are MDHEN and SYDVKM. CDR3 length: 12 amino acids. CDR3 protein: CASNYNQETQYF. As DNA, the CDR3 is TGTGCCAGCAACTATAACCAAGAGACCCAGTACTTC. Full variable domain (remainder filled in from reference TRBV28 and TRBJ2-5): DVKVTQSSRYLVKRTGEKVFLECVQDMDHENMFWYRQDPGLGLRLIYFSYDVKMKEKGDIPEGYSVSREKKERFSLILESASTNQTSMYLCASNYNQETQYFGPGTRLLVL.

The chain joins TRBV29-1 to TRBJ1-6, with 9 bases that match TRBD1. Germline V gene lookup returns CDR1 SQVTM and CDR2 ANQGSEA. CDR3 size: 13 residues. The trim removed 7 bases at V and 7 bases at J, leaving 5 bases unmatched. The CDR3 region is CSARQGENSPLHF. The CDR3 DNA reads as TGCAGCGCACGACAGGGGGAGAATTCACCCCTCCACTTT.

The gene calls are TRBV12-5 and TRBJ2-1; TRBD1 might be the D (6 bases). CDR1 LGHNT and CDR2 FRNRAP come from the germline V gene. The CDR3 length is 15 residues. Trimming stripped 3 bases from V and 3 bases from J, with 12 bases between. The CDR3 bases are TGTGCTAGTGGTTTTCGTGGGGGCCACTACAATGAGCAGTTCTTC. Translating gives CASGFRGGHYNEQFF. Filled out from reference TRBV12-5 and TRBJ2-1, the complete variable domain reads DARVTQTPRHKVTEMGQEVTMRCQPILGHNTVFWYRQTMMQGLELLAYFRNRAPLDDSGMPKDRFSAEMPDATLATLKIQPSEPRDSAVYFCASGFRGGHYNEQFFGPGTRLTVL.

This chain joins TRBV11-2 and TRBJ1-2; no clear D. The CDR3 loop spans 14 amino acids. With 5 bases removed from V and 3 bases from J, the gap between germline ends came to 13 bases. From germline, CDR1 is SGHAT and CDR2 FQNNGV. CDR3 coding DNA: TGTGCCAGCAGCCCCACGACCGGGTACTATGGCTACACCTTC. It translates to CASSPTTGYYGYTF.

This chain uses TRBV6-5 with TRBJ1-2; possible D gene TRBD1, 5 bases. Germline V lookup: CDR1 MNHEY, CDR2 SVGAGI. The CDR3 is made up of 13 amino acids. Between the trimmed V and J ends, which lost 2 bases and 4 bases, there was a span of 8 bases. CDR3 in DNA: TGTGCCAGCAGTTACGCGGGGGTCTATGGCTACACCTTC. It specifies CASSYAGVYGYTF.

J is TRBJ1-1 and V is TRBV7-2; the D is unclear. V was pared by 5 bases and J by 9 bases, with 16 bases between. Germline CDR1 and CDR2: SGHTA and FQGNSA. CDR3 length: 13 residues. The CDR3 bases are TGTGCCAGCAGCCCTAGTTTTGCGCAGCAAGCTTTCTTT. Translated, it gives CASSPSFAQQAFF.

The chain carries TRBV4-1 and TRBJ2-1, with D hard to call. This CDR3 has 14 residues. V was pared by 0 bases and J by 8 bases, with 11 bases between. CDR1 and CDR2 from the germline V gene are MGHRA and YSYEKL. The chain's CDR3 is CASSQDSPVHEQFF. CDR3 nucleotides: TGCGCCAGCAGCCAAGATTCCCCGGTCCATGAGCAGTTCTTC.

CDR3 DNA sequence: TGTGCCAGCCAATACAGCTCCTACGAGCAGTACTTC. It codes for CASQYSSYEQYF. This chain connects TRBV2 to TRBJ2-7; D is undetermined. The CDR3 covers 12 residues. Per germline, CDR1 SNHLY and CDR2 FYNNEI. V gave up 8 bases and J gave up 0 bases, with 8 bases separating them.

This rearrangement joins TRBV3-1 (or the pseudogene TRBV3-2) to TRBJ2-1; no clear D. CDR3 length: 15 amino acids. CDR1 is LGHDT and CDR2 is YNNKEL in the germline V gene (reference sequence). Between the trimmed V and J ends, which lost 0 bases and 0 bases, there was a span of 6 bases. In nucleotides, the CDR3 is TGTGCCAGCAGCCAAGATCAGGACTCCTACAATGAGCAGTTCTTC. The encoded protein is CASSQDQDSYNEQFF.

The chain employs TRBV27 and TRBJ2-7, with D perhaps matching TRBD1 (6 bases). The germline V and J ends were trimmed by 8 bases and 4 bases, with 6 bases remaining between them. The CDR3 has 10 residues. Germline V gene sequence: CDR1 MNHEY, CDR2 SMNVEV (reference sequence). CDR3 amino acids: CASGQYEQYF. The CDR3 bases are TGTGCCAGCGGACAGTACGAGCAGTACTTC.

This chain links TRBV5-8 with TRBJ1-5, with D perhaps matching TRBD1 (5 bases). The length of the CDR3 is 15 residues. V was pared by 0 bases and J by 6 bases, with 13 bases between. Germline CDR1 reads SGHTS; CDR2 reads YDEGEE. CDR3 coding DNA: TGTGCCAGCAGCTTGGACGGGCGGGGCTTTCAGCCCCAGCATTTT. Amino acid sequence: CASSLDGRGFQPQHF.